This T cell receptor beta chain was obtained from a study of T cell changes during pregnancy in multiple sclerosis. Assay used: immunoSEQ multiplex PCR; TCRdb lists only in-frame clones, some missing. The table has 93,000 or so clones, roughly 93% seen once. The CDR3 covers 13 residues. Germline V CDR1 and CDR2: SNHLY, FYNNEI. Trimming took 3 bases from V and 3 from J, leaving 6 bases between them. The origin of this receptor is a female donor with multiple sclerosis, enrolled in a pregnancy study. This material consisted of peripheral blood, taken after pregnancy. The chain uses TRBV2 and TRBJ1-5, with D possibly being TRBD1 (5 bases). The CDR3 coding sequence is TGTGCCAGCAGTGACAGGGACAATCAGCCCCAGCATTTT. Translation gives CASSDRDNQPQHF.